This T cell receptor beta chain is from a study of CD4 T cells in relation to SARS-CoV-2 and coronaviruses (dated by TCRdb to 2020 to 2022). For context, the study as a whole: In the ViraFEST assay, PBMCs were cultured with antigen for roughly 11 days, after which TCR beta CDR3s were sequenced to identify antigen-specific clonal expansions. Expansion assays from other donors in the study were sequenced with a different, Illumina-based TCR-beta assay. At the level of individual TCR clonotypes, the study evaluated whether memory CD4+ T cells crossreact between the spike proteins of SARS-CoV-2 and those of common cold coronaviruses. Samples from three pre-COVID donors and the naive versus memory experiments were sequenced with the Adaptive Biotechnologies TCR-sequencing kit; other data were Illumina-based. The full convalescent cohort of 12 to 13 patients had a median age of about 40 years, ranging from roughly 21 to 80 years. Shared crossreactive spike epitopes were mapped to their HLA restriction using patient-derived lymphoblastoid cell lines. Of the roughly twelve convalescent patients, 8 were male and 4 were female, and two of the subjects were Hispanic.

CEF-cultured naive and memory CD4+ T cell DNA received survey-level immunoSEQ TCR-beta sequencing. Turning to the authors' computational methods: During preprocessing, nonproductive sequences were removed, as were CDR3s that did not start with C, did not end with F or W, or were shorter than 7 amino acids. The MANAFEST web app was used to call antigen-specific clonotypes on the basis of expansion compared with the reference and with other culture wells. To be counted as positive, a clone had to show significant expansion compared with the reference culture, at an FDR below 0.05, in 2 of 3 replicate wells. To be called positive, a clone also had to show significant expansion compared with every other tandem well and an odds ratio greater than 5. Cultured and uncultured naive and memory CD4+ repertoires were searched for previously identified spike- and CEF-reactive CDR3s. CDR3 homology was measured as pairwise Levenshtein distance, computed with the stringdist R package after trimming three terminal residues from each end. The source is immuneACCESS, and TCRdb retained only in-frame sequences with V and J called. Part of the clones is not carried over; for the studies checked, unresolved V genes explain less than half of this, and the remainder is unexplained. Clonal size and the V and J genes are those of that table, whereas D and trimming came from the DNA. This sample comprises fewer than 45,000 clones, 75% to 90% of them detected only once. Roughly 1.2% of the sample is in the top ten clones.

CDR1 and CDR2 are read off the germline V gene as SGHTA and FQGNSA. Cut back by 4 bases and 10 bases, the V and J ends lie 11 bases apart. The CDR3 holds 12 amino acids from the cysteine to the phenylalanine. CDR3 DNA is the only sequence kept; it has 36 bases, read in frame from the first base. Turning to this clone: No antigen is known for it. Base-call qualities are not available, and no considerably larger clone is one nucleotide away.

To separate naive from memory CD4+ T cells, cryopreserved PBMCs first underwent CD4 enrichment and then EasySep naive CD4+ T cell enrichment. Sorted naive or memory CD4+ T cells (approximately 10^5) were grown at a 1:1 ratio with T cell-depleted PBMCs and CEF peptides for roughly 9 days. In general, every peptide culture condition was set up in three replicate wells. PBMCs were isolated from leukapheresis product or whole blood by Ficoll-Paque PLUS gradient centrifugation. The PBMCs went either fresh into the expansion assay or into cryopreservation at -140 degrees C. The QIAamp Micro DNA Kit was used to extract genomic DNA from the CD4+ T cells. Broader findings and caveats from the paper: No donor contributed both pre-pandemic and post-infection samples, which limited tracing the source of pre-existing responses. Naive versus memory sequencing indicated the assay detects memory recall responses rather than primary responses primed during culture. In about 61% of donors, memory CD4+ clonotypes turned up that crossrecognized SARS-CoV-2 and at least one common cold coronavirus spike. Crossreactivity analysis was centred on spike protein, so crossreactivity against other viral proteins was not assessed. Crossreactive clones showed significantly weaker SARS-CoV-2-driven expansion than monoreactive clones, consistent with antigenic imprinting. The study was limited by small numbers of patients and tested TCRs.

The chain links TRBV7-2 with TRBJ2-1; the D gene is perhaps TRBD2, from 6 matching bases. The TCR originated in an adult with COVID-19. The sequencing sample was made of naive CD4+ T cells from PBMCs, cultured in vitro. The cell subset or site label on this specimen signifies: naive CD4+ T cells isolated by negative enrichment. DNA sequence: TGTGCCAGCAGCTCTACTAGCTACGAGCAGTTCTTC. The translation is CASSSTSYEQFF.